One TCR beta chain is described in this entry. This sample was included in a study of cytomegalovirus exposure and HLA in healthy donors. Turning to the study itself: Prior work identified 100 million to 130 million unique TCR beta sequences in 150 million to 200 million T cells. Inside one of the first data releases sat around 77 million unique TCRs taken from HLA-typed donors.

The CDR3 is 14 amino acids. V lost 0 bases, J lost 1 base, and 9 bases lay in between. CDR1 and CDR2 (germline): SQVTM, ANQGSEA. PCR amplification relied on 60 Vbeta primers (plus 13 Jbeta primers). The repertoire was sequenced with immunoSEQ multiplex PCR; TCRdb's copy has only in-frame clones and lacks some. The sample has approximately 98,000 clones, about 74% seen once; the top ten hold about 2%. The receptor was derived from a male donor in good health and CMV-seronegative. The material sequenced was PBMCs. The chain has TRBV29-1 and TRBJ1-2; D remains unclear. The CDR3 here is CSVEDRRLNYGYTF. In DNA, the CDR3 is TGCAGCGTTGAAGATCGCAGGCTTAACTATGGCTACACCTTC.